This TCR beta chain originates from a study of CD8+CD57+ T cells in acquired aplastic anemia. Study findings and constraints: Significance was not reached for CD8+ Simpson's diversity between patients and controls.

In its sample, this clonotype was seen many times. Antigen unknown. CD8+CD57+ cell expansion had been shown by flow cytometry in patients chosen for sequencing. Blood was sampled before the patients had received any therapy. The TCR beta profiling, which covered VDJ combination and CDR3 sequence, was carried out using genomic DNA as the template. Each CDR3 protein gets one entry after TCRdb re-called the reads with MiXCR. The repertoire holds fewer than 300,000 distinct CDR3 sequences, with approximately 80% as singletons. The sample comprised sorted CD4+, CD8+, or CD8+CD57+ T cells (not recorded which) from PBMCs. The TCR sequence derives from a human donor with aplastic anemia.

The CDR3 protein is CASSYMVITDTQYF. In DNA, the CDR3 is TGTGCCAGCAGCTACATGGTTATCACAGATACGCAGTATTTT. The chain couples TRBV12-3 or TRBV12-4 to TRBJ2-3; the D is unclear. The V gene lost 6 bases and the J gene lost 2 bases, with 12 bases spanning the gap. The CDR3 runs to 14 residues.